The source of this T cell receptor beta chain is a study of regulatory T cells in long-lasting Graves disease. J gave up 4 bases and V 4 bases, and 6 bases lay outside the gene matches. In germline, CDR1 is LGHDT, CDR2 YNNKEL (reference sequence). The CDR3 loop spans 17 amino acids. The time point denotes: newly diagnosed GD, antithyroid drugs for less than 3 months. PBMC-extracted RNA yielded the TCR library. A peripheral blood sample, roughly 8.8 milliliters in volume, was drawn into EDTA tubes. This clonotype was counted at least ten times. Combining iRepertoire HTBI primers with Arm-PCR of CDR3 regions, the authors built TCR beta libraries. TCRdb independently ran MiXCR on the multiplex PCR reads; one entry per CDR3 protein. This table has 240,000 or so distinct CDR3 sequences, about 19% appearing once.

This sequence originates from a female donor with Graves disease. The input for sequencing was peripheral blood mononuclear cells (PBMCs), taken at new diagnosis, from a patient treated with antithyroid drugs. The chain couples TRBV3-1 to TRBJ2-3, with 15 positions matching TRBD2. The CDR3 here is CASSLWTSGRAPDTQYF. In nucleotides, the CDR3 is TGTGCCAGCAGCCTCTGGACTAGCGGGAGGGCCCCAGATACGCAGTATTTT.